The clone carrying this T cell receptor (beta chain) was counted at least ten times. What it recognizes is unknown. The sample belongs to a study of CD8 T cells in ankylosing spondylitis. Study-wide findings and caveats: Ankylosing spondylitis blood appeared to carry a characteristic TCR beta motif of roughly eight highly homologous variants.

Trimming stripped 7 bases from V and 5 bases from J, with 20 bases between. Germline CDR1 reads SQVTM; CDR2 reads ANQGSEA. The CDR3 consists of 14 residues. Researchers built TCR beta libraries using quantitative 5'-RACE with molecular barcodes. A single record per CDR3 protein comes from TCRdb applying MiXCR to the 5' RACE reads. The data hold roughly 240,000 distinct CDR3 sequences, with roughly 8.2% observed a single time. The receptor was derived from a female donor with ankylosing spondylitis or in good health (not recorded which). V gene TRBV29-1 combines with J gene TRBJ1-2, with a possible D match to TRBD1 (6 bases). Sequencing was carried out using blood, either unsorted or a sorted T cell fraction (not recorded which). The CDR3 bases are TGCAGCGGAATCGGGGGGCCATCTGGGTATGGCTACACCTTC. Translating gives CSGIGGPSGYGYTF.